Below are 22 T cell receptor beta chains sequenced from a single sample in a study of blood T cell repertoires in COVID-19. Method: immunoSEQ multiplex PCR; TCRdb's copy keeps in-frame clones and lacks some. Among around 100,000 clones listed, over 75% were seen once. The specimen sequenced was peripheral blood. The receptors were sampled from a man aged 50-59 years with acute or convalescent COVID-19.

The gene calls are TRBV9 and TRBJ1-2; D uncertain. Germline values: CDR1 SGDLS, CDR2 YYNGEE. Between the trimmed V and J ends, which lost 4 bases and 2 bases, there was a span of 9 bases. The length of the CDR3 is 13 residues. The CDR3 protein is CASSPDGNYGYTF. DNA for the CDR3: TGTGCCAGCAGCCCCGACGGGAACTATGGCTACACCTTC.

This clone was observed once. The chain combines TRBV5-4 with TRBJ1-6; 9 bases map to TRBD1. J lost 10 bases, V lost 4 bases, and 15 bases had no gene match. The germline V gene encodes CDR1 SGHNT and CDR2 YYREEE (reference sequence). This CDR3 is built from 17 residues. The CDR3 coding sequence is TGTGCCAGCAGCCTGGATTCGGGACAGGGTGTTCGATCACCCCTCCACTTT. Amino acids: CASSLDSGQGVRSPLHF.

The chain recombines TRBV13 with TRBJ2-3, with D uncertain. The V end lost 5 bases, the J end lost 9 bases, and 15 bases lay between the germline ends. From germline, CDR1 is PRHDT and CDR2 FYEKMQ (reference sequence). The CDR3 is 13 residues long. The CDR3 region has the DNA TGTGCCAGCAGCCGCGGTGCTAAGATAACGCAGTATTTT. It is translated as CASSRGAKITQYF.

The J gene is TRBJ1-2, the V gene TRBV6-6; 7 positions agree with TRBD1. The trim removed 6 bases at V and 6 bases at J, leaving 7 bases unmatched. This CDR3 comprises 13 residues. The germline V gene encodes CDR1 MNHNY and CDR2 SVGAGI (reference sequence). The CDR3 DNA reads TGTGCCAGCAGCAGATACAGGGGCGATGGCTACACCTTC. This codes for CASSRYRGDGYTF.

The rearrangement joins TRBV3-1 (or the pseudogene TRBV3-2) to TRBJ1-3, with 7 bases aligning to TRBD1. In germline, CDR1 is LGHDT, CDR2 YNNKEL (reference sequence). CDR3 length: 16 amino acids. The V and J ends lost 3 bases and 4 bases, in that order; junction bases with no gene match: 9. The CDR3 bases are TGTGCCAGCAGCCACCCCGCCGGGGACAGAGGAAACACCATATATTTT. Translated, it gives CASSHPAGDRGNTIYF.

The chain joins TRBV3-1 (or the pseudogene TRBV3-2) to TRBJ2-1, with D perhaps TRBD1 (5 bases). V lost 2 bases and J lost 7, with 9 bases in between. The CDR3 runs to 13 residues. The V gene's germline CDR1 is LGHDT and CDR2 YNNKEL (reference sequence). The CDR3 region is CASSQPGLNEQFF. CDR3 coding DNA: TGTGCCAGCAGCCAACCAGGGCTTAATGAGCAGTTCTTC.

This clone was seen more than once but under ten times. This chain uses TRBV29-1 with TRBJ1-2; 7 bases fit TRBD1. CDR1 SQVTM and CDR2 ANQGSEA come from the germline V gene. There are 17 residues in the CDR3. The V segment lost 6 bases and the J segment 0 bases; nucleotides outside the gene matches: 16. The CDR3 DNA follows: TGCAGCGTGGGACAGCCAGGGTTGAGTGGCGCTAACTATGGCTACACCTTC. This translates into CSVGQPGLSGANYGYTF.

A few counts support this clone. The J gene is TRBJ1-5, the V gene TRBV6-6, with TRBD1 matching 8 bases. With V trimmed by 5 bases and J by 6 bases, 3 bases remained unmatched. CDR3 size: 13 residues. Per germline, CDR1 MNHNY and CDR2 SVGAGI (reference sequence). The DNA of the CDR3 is TGTGCCAGCAGTGGACAGGGTAGTCAGCCCCAGCATTTT. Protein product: CASSGQGSQPQHF.

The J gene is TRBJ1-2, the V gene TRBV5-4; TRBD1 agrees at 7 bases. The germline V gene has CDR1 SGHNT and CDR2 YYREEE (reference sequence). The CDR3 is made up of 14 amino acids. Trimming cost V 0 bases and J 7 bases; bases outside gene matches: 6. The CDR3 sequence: CASSLETGVAGYTF. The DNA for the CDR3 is TGTGCCAGCAGCTTGGAAACAGGGGTGGCTGGCTACACCTTC.

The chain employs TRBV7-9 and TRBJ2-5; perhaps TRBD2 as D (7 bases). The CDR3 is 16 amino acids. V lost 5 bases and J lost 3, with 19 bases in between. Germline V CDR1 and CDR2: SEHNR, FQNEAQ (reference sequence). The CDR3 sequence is CASSHAVGGGKETQYF. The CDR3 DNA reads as TGTGCCAGCAGCCACGCTGTTGGGGGGGGCAAAGAGACCCAGTACTTC.

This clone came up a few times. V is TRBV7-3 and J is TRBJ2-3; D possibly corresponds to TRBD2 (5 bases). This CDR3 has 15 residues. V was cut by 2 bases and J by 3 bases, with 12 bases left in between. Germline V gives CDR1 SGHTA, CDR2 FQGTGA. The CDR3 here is CASSLGETRTDTQYF. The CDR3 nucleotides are TGTGCCAGCAGCTTAGGGGAGACTCGTACAGATACGCAGTATTTT.

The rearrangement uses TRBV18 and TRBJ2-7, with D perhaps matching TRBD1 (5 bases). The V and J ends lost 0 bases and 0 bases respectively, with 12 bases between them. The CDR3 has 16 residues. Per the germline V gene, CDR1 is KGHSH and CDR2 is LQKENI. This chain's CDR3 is CASSPPGQIHSYEQYF. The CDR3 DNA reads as TGTGCCAGCTCACCACCCGGACAAATACACTCCTACGAGCAGTACTTC.

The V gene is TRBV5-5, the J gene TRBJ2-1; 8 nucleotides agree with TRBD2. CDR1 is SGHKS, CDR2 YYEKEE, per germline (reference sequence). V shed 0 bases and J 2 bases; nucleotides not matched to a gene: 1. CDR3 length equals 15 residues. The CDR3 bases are TGTGCCAGCAGCTTGGGCGGGGGGACCTACAATGAGCAGTTCTTC. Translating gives CASSLGGGTYNEQFF. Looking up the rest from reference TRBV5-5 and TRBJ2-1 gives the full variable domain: DAGVTQSPTHLIKTRGQQVTLRCSPISGHKSVSWYQQVLGQGPQFIFQYYEKEERGRGNFPDRFSARQFPNYSSELNVNALLLGDSALYLCASSLGGGTYNEQFFGPGTRLTVL.

This CDR3 reads CSVESGGDYNEQFF. Here the CDR3 DNA reads TGCAGCGTTGAGAGCGGGGGGGACTACAATGAGCAGTTCTTC. The chain joins TRBV29-1 to TRBJ2-1; 10 bases match TRBD2. The CDR3 extends over 14 amino acids. Looked up from germline, CDR1 is SQVTM and CDR2 is ANQGSEA. The J segment lost 3 bases and the V segment lost 3 bases, leaving 2 bases of the junction unmatched.

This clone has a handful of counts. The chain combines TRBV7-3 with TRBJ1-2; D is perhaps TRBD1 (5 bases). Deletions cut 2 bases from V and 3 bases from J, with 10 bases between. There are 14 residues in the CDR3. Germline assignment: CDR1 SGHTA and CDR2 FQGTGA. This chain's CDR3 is CASSLEGADYGYTF. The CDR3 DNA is TGTGCCAGCAGCTTAGAAGGGGCTGACTATGGCTACACCTTC. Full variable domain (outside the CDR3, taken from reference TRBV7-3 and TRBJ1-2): GAGVSQTPSNKVTEKGKYVELRCDPISGHTALYWYRQSLGQGPEFLIYFQGTGAADDSGLPNDRFFAVRPEGSVSTLKIQRTERGDSAVYLCASSLEGADYGYTFGSGTRLTVV.

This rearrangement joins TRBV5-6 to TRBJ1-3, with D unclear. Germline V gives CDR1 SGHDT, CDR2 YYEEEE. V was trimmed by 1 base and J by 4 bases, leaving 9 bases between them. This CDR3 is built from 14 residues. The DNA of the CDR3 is TGTGCCAGCAGCTTGTCGGTATCAGGAAACACCATATATTTT. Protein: CASSLSVSGNTIYF.

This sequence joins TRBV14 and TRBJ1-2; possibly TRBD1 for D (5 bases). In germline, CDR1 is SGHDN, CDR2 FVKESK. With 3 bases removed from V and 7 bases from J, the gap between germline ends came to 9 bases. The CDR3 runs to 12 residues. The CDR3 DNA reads TGTGCCAGCAGCCATCAGACAGCTGGCTACACCTTC. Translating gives CASSHQTAGYTF.

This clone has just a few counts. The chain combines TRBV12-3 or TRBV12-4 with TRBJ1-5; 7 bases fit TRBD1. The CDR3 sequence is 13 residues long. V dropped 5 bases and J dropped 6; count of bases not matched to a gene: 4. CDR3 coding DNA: TGTGCCAGCAGTCCCGACAGGGTTCAGCCCCAGCATTTT. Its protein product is CASSPDRVQPQHF.

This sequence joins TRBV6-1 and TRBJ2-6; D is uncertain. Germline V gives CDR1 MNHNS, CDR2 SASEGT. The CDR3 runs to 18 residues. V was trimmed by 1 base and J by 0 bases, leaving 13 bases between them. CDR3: CASSEGSTFPSGANVLTF. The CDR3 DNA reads TGTGCCAGCAGTGAAGGTTCCACTTTCCCCTCTGGGGCCAACGTCCTGACTTTC.

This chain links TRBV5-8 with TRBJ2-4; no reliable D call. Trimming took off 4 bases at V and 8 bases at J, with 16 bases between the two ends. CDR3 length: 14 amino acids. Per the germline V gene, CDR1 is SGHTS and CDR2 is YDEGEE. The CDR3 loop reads CASSPGQTWDIQYF. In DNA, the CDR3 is TGTGCCAGCAGCCCGGGTCAAACGTGGGACATTCAGTACTTC. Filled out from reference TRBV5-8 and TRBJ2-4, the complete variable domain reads EAGVTQSPTHLIKTRGQQATLRCSPISGHTSVYWYQQALGLGLQFLLWYDEGEERNRGNFPPRFSGRQFPNYSSELNVNALELEDSALYLCASSPGQTWDIQYFGAGTRLSVL.

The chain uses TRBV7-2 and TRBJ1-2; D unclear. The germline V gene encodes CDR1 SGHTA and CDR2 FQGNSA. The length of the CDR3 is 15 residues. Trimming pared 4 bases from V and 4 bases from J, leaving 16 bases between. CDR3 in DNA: TGTGCCAGCAGCTCTTGGGAGGACTGGAGCTATGGCTACACCTTC. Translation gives CASSSWEDWSYGYTF.

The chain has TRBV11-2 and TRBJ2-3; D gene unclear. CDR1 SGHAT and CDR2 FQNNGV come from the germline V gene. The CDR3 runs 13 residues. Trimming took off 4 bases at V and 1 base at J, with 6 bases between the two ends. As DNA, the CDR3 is TGTGCCAGCAGCTCAACAGGCACAGATACGCAGTATTTT. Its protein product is CASSSTGTDTQYF.